The sequence of this T cell receptor (beta chain) was determined in a study of control samples from healthy donors and cancer patients. The CDR3 is 20 amino acids. The trim removed 0 bases at V and 1 base at J, leaving 12 bases unmatched. Germline V gives CDR1 GTSNPN, CDR2 SVGIG (reference sequence). TCRdb's copy holds only in-frame clones and misses some; the assay was immunoSEQ multiplex PCR. The sample carries some 100,000 clones, more than 75% recorded once. The rearrangement links TRBV30 to TRBJ2-6; 10 bases map to TRBD1. The sample comprised blood. The clonotype was recovered from a woman aged 45-65 years in good health. DNA of the CDR3: TGTGCCTGGAGTGTATCAGGTTATGACAGGGGGCCTTCTGGGGCCAACGTCCTGACTTTC. This codes for CAWSVSGYDRGPSGANVLTF.